The 8 T cell receptor beta chains listed next were all sequenced from one sample in a study of long-term antiretroviral therapy in people with HIV. immunoSEQ v3.0 was run at survey level. The data were produced by immunoSEQ multiplex PCR, yet TCRdb's version contains in-frame clones alone and is incomplete. The data contain 17,000 or so clones, less than 85% of them seen just once; the ten biggest clones take up approximately 8.2%. Sequenced material: unsorted PBMCs, taken at the start of antiretroviral therapy. The receptors were gathered from a man younger than 45 with HIV.

V gene TRBV28 combines with J gene TRBJ1-1, with D hard to call. This CDR3 spans 12 amino acids. The V end lost 2 bases, the J end lost 0 bases, and 1 base lay between the germline ends. CDR1 and CDR2 from the germline V gene are MDHEN and SYDVKM. CDR3 in amino acids: CASSLLNTEAFF. The CDR3 nucleotides read TGTGCCAGCAGTTTACTGAACACTGAAGCTTTCTTT.

V and J are TRBV9 and TRBJ2-1; no firm D call. CDR1 is SGDLS and CDR2 is YYNGEE in the germline V gene. V was trimmed by 0 bases and J by 5 bases, leaving 9 bases between them. The CDR3 loop spans 14 amino acids. The chain's CDR3 is CASSVVPMDNEQFF. CDR3 coding DNA: TGTGCCAGCAGCGTAGTCCCGATGGACAATGAGCAGTTCTTC.

The sample holds a few counts of this clone. The chain combines TRBV29-1 with TRBJ1-2; D unclear. V gave up 3 bases and J gave up 6 bases, with 8 bases separating them. The CDR3 runs to 11 residues. Germline values: CDR1 SQVTM, CDR2 ANQGSEA. The CDR3 nucleotides read TGCAGCGTTGACCCTTGGCATGGCTACACCTTC. Translated, it gives CSVDPWHGYTF.

CDR3 bases: TGTGCCAGCAGCCAAGATCTATTAGCTTCCTACAATGAGCAGTTCTTC. Translation: CASSQDLLASYNEQFF. The chain recombines TRBV14 with TRBJ2-1; D gene unclear. There are 16 residues in the CDR3. Trimming removed 0 bases at V and 1 base at J, with 10 bases between. Germline CDR1 and CDR2: SGHDN and FVKESK.

The gene calls are TRBV28 and TRBJ2-7; TRBD1 matches 9 bases. J lost 5 bases, V lost 3 bases, and 8 bases had no gene match. The germline CDR1 and CDR2 sequences are MDHEN and SYDVKM. The CDR3 covers 15 residues. CDR3 nucleotide sequence: TGTGCCAGCAGTTTCGGACAGGGGAATAAGAACGAGCAGTACTTC. This sequence encodes CASSFGQGNKNEQYF.

The gene calls are TRBV7-8 and TRBJ1-4; D gene ambiguous. The CDR3 loop spans 15 amino acids. Germline V lookup: CDR1 SGHVS, CDR2 FQNEAQ. V was cut by 6 bases and J by 0 bases, with 11 bases left in between. The CDR3 protein is CASRSGLATNEKLFF. In DNA, the CDR3 is TGTGCCAGCAGATCCGGGCTTGCAACTAATGAAAAACTGTTTTTT.

The chain carries TRBV10-3 and TRBJ1-5; 7 positions agree with TRBD1. Germline V CDR1 and CDR2: ENHRY, SYGVKD. The CDR3 is made up of 15 amino acids. V dropped 3 bases and J dropped 3; count of bases not matched to a gene: 5. The CDR3 DNA reads as TGTGCCATCAGTGAATTCGGGACAGACAATCAGCCCCAGCATTTT. Its translation is CAISEFGTDNQPQHF.

The chain has TRBV30 and TRBJ1-3; TRBD1 agrees at 9 bases. Trimming at V came to 4 bases and at J to 4 bases, leaving 8 bases not matched to a gene. The CDR3 has 15 amino acids. The germline V gene encodes CDR1 GTSNPN and CDR2 SVGIG (reference sequence). The CDR3 DNA is TGTGCCTGGAATTCGGGACAGGGCCCCGGAAACACCATATATTTT. Protein sequence: CAWNSGQGPGNTIYF.